Listed below are T cell receptor beta chains from one sample, sequenced in a study of T cell clonotyping in hematopoietic cell transplantation. The repertoire was sequenced with immunoSEQ multiplex PCR; TCRdb's copy has only in-frame clones and lacks some. The table lists about 16,000 clones, around 60% of them singletons. Here the sequenced sample was PBMCs, taken 30 days after allogeneic stem cell transplant. Receptors were obtained from a male patient in his fifties who had an allogeneic stem cell transplant from an unrelated donor, so T cells may come from the graft donor. Some clones in this sample may be carry-over from other donors' samples. The CDR3 runs from the conserved cysteine through the conserved F or W. The D gene is left open where the match is weak. Some rows have no size entry. The others give once, few or many, or a class for an expanded clone.

D gene | J gene | V gene | clone size | CDR3 protein | CDR3 DNA
- | TRBJ1-6 | TRBV19 | once | CASRTDSSYNSPLHF | TGTGCCAGTCGGACAGACAGCTCCTATAATTCACCCCTCCACTTT
- | TRBJ1-2 | TRBV6-5 | medium-sized | CASTEGRGTYGYTF | TGTGCCAGCACGGAGGGCCGGGGGACCTATGGCTACACCTTC
- | TRBJ1-5 | TRBV30 | - | CAWSARAQRRGNQPQHF | TGTGCCTGGAGTGCCAGGGCCCAACGGCGGGGCAATCAGCCCCAGCATTTT
- | TRBJ2-7 | TRBV4-2 | - | CASSPEKGRGYEQYF | TGTGCCAGCAGCCCAGAGAAAGGCAGGGGCTACGAGCAGTACTTC
- | TRBJ2-5 | TRBV29-1 | few | CSVEVPTLRETQYF | TGCAGCGTTGAAGTCCCCACGCTAAGGGAGACCCAGTACTTC
TRBD1 | TRBJ1-1 | TRBV7-6 | - | CASSLLGTGGTEAFF | TGTGCCAGCAGCCTCCTCGGGACAGGGGGCACTGAAGCTTTCTTT
- | TRBJ2-5 | TRBV30 | - | CAWSVLETQYF | TGTGCCTGGAGTGTGTTAGAGACCCAGTACTTC
TRBD1 | TRBJ1-2 | TRBV25-1 | - | CASSEMTGGGYTF | TGTGCCAGCAGTGAAATGACAGGGGGAGGCTACACCTTC
- | TRBJ2-6 | TRBV19 | - | CATKAQGSQTNVLTF | TGTGCCACGAAGGCCCAAGGGAGTCAAACCAACGTCCTGACTTTC
- | TRBJ1-5 | TRBV4-2 | few | CASSQDNQPQHF | TGTGCCAGCAGCCAAGATAACCAGCCCCAGCATTTT
- | TRBJ1-1 | TRBV6-4 | - | CASSAASRTEAFF | TGTGCCAGCAGTGCCGCAAGCAGGACTGAAGCTTTCTTT
TRBD2 | TRBJ2-2 | TRBV6-5 | - | CASTRREGTGELFF | TGTGCCAGCACACGGCGGGAGGGCACCGGGGAGCTGTTTTTT
- | TRBJ2-2 | TRBV4-3 | - | CASSQVDTGELFF | TGCGCCAGCAGCCAAGTAGACACCGGGGAGCTGTTTTTT
TRBD1 | TRBJ1-1 | TRBV28 | - | CASSPGGSHTEAFF | TGTGCCAGCAGCCCAGGGGGGTCCCACACTGAAGCTTTCTTT
TRBD1 | TRBJ2-1 | TRBV30 | few | CAWGVWTGRNEQFF | TGTGCCTGGGGAGTCTGGACAGGGCGCAATGAGCAGTTCTTC
- | TRBJ1-5 | TRBV7-8 | - | CASSSHGDNQPQHF | TGTGCCAGCAGCTCCCATGGGGATAATCAGCCCCAGCATTTT
- | TRBJ1-5 | TRBV28 | few | CASSLGIDGTDLNQPQHF | TGTGCCAGCAGTTTAGGTATTGATGGGACCGACCTCAATCAGCCCCAGCATTTT
TRBD2 | TRBJ2-5 | TRBV27 | few | CASSPLGAGGTQYF | TGTGCCAGCAGTCCCCTCGGGGCGGGGGGAACCCAGTACTTC
- | TRBJ2-6 | TRBV30 | few | CAHAGGANVLTF | TGTGCCCACGCTGGTGGGGCCAACGTCCTGACTTTC
- | TRBJ2-2 | TRBV29-1 | - | CSVRGSGELFF | TGCAGCGTCAGGGGTTCCGGGGAGCTGTTTTTT
TRBD1 | TRBJ1-1 | TRBV6-5 | - | CASSRTGGTEAFF | TGTGCCAGCAGCCGGACAGGGGGCACTGAAGCTTTCTTT
- | TRBJ1-1 | TRBV6-5 | few | CASQGGSPTEAFF | TGTGCCTCCCAGGGTGGATCCCCCACTGAAGCTTTCTTT
- | TRBJ2-6 | TRBV5-6 | - | CASGQAGANVLTF | TGTGCCAGCGGGCAGGCTGGGGCCAACGTCCTGACTTTC
- | TRBJ1-6 | TRBV4-2 | - | CASSQVGVQSNYNSPLHF | TGTGCCAGCAGCCAAGTTGGGGTACAGAGCAACTATAATTCACCCCTCCACTTT
- | TRBJ2-3 | TRBV9 | - | CASSPNDRLSTDTQYF | TGTGCCAGCAGCCCAAACGACAGGCTTAGCACAGATACGCAGTATTTT
TRBD1 | TRBJ1-2 | TRBV30 | few | CAWSVWDREGDTSNGYTF | TGTGCCTGGAGTGTATGGGACAGGGAGGGAGACACCAGCAATGGCTACACCTTC
- | TRBJ1-4 | TRBV9 | - | CASSEGGTSVEKLFF | TGTGCCAGCAGCGAGGGGGGGACGTCGGTTGAAAAACTGTTTTTT
- | TRBJ1-1 | TRBV30 | - | CAWSTRGGTEAFF | TGTGCCTGGTCCACAAGGGGTGGCACTGAAGCTTTCTTT
- | TRBJ1-1 | TRBV30 | - | CAWSVHDRKGRWAFF | TGTGCCTGGAGTGTACATGACAGAAAGGGCAGGTGGGCTTTCTTT
- | TRBJ1-3 | TRBV28 | few | CASSFRQTGNTIYF | TGTGCCAGCAGTTTCAGGCAGACTGGAAACACCATATATTTT
- | TRBJ1-1 | TRBV30 | - | CAWKPKQGTNTEAFF | TGTGCCTGGAAACCGAAACAGGGTACGAACACTGAAGCTTTCTTT
TRBD1 | TRBJ1-1 | TRBV28 | few | CASSYLTGGTEAFF | TGTGCCAGCAGCTACCTGACAGGGGGCACTGAAGCTTTCTTT
- | TRBJ1-6 | TRBV30 | - | CAWTDYNSPLHF | TGTGCCTGGACGGACTATAATTCACCCCTCCACTTT
- | TRBJ1-1 | TRBV9 | - | CASSAGNTEAFF | TGTGCCAGCAGCGCAGGGAACACTGAAGCTTTCTTT
- | TRBJ2-5 | TRBV7-3 | - | CASSLTVEETQYF | TGTGCCAGCAGCTTAACGGTAGAAGAGACCCAGTACTTC
- | TRBJ1-3 | TRBV30 | - | CAWILPGGNTIYF | TGTGCCTGGATCTTGCCCGGGGGAAACACCATATATTTT
- | TRBJ1-1 | TRBV30 | - | CAWSAQFTEAFF | TGTGCCTGGAGTGCACAGTTCACTGAAGCTTTCTTT
TRBD2 | TRBJ2-7 | TRBV10-3 | - | CAISESFAGGGYEQYF | TGTGCCATCAGTGAGTCGTTTGCGGGAGGAGGCTACGAGCAGTACTTC
- | TRBJ1-2 | TRBV14 | few | CASSQVRFDGYTF | TGTGCCAGCAGCCAAGTTCGGTTTGATGGCTACACCTTC
TRBD1 | TRBJ1-2 | TRBV6-6 | - | CASRRDSANYGYTF | TGTGCCAGCAGGCGGGACAGCGCGAACTATGGCTACACCTTC